These 17 T cell receptor beta chains came from one sample sequenced in a study of STAT3 mutations in large granular lymphocyte leukemia (dated by TCRdb to the late 2010s). Library creation used the immunoSEQ multiplex PCR assay. TCRdb obtained this table from immuneACCESS and retained in-frame rearrangements with V and J assigned. These tables miss some clones; where compared with another copy, unresolved V genes account for less than half of the shortfall, and the remainder is unexplained. Recorded for this sample are about 42,000 clones; roughly three quarters of them occurred a single time. 0.43% of the sample lies in the top ten. Here is what the overall study found, with its caveats: All T-LGLL patients had at least one immunodominant TCRbeta clonotype, and roughly half had multiple immunodominant subclonotypes.

These TCRs' antigens remain unknown. The sample comprised PBMCs. The receptors come from a human donor with T large granular lymphocyte leukemia. Some clones in this sample may be carry-over from other donors' samples.

The V and J genes are TRBV2 and TRBJ1-6, with D uncertain. Per germline, CDR1 SNHLY and CDR2 FYNNEI. This CDR3 has 18 residues. The V gene lost 7 bases and the J gene lost 0 bases, with 19 bases spanning the gap. The DNA for the CDR3 is TGTGCCAGCACCCCTCGACGGAACCGGGGCTCCTATAATTCACCCCTCCACTTT. Its protein is CASTPRRNRGSYNSPLHF.

In this sample, this clone turned up once. J is TRBJ1-1 and V is TRBV27; no definite D call. Trimming pared 0 bases from V and 0 bases from J, leaving 2 bases between. The CDR3 runs 13 residues. From germline, CDR1 is MNHEY and CDR2 SMNVEV (reference sequence). CDR3 nucleotide sequence: TGTGCCAGCAGTTTATCAATGAACACTGAAGCTTTCTTT. Its translation: CASSLSMNTEAFF.

This clone was observed once. The chain combines TRBV11-2 with TRBJ2-7; TRBD1 aligns across 8 bases. With 3 bases clipped from V and 6 bases from J, the junction kept 7 bases outside the gene matches. The CDR3 extends over 14 amino acids. Germline V lookup: CDR1 SGHAT, CDR2 FQNNGV. The CDR3 DNA is TGTGCCAGCAGCTTCAACAGGGGGAGTGGCGAGCAGTACGTC. This gives the protein CASSFNRGSGEQYV.

The V gene is TRBV28, the J gene TRBJ2-7, with 9 bases lining up with TRBD2. CDR3 length: 16 residues. The germline V gene encodes CDR1 MDHEN and CDR2 SYDVKM. V was clipped by 5 bases and J by 4 bases; unmatched bases: 12. The CDR3 region is CASSRSPRLAAYEQYV. In DNA form, the CDR3 reads TGTGCCAGCAGTCGTTCGCCGAGACTAGCGGCTTACGAGCAGTACGTC.

This clone was observed a handful of times. This chain connects TRBV2 to TRBJ1-2, with a possible D match to TRBD1 (5 bases). Germline loops: CDR1 SNHLY, CDR2 FYNNEI. V was pared by 7 bases and J by 4 bases, with 13 bases between. The CDR3 extends over 13 amino acids. The CDR3 region is CASNTGPGYGYTF. As DNA, the CDR3 is TGTGCCAGCAACACAGGCCCCGGCTATGGCTACACCTTC. Supplemented by reference TRBV2 and TRBJ1-2, the full variable domain reads EPEVTQTPSHQVTQMGQEVILRCVPISNHLYFYWYRQILGQKVEFLVSFYNNEISEKSEIFDDQFSVERPDGSNFTLKIRSTKLEDSAMYFCASNTGPGYGYTFGSGTRLTVV.

The rearrangement uses TRBV6-5 and TRBJ2-4; TRBD2 matches 10 bases. The CDR3 has 16 amino acids. The ends lost 4 bases at V and 1 base at J; junction bases unmatched: 4. The germline gives CDR1 MNHEY, CDR2 SVGAGI. Written as DNA, the CDR3 is TGTGCCAGCAGTTCTCATAGCGGGGGGGCCAAAAACATTCAGTACTTC. Encoded protein: CASSSHSGGAKNIQYF.

The V gene is TRBV7-9, the J gene TRBJ2-3, with 8 positions matching TRBD2. This CDR3 is 15 amino acids long. CDR1 SEHNR and CDR2 FQNEAQ come from the germline V gene (reference sequence). The V segment lost 1 base and the J segment 4 bases; nucleotides outside the gene matches: 4. CDR3 coding DNA: TGTGCCAGCAGCTTAGTTCGGGGGGGTCCAGATACGCAGTATTTT. This sequence encodes CASSLVRGGPDTQYF.

This clone has just a few counts. The V call is TRBV7-9, the J call TRBJ2-7; D is uncertain. Looked up from germline, CDR1 is SEHNR and CDR2 is FQNEAQ (reference sequence). The CDR3 covers 12 residues. The V end was cut by 3 bases, the J end by 3 bases, with 6 bases between. The CDR3 sequence: CASSFNSYEQYF. CDR3 coding DNA: TGTGCCAGCAGCTTTAACAGCTACGAGCAGTACTTC.

The chain has TRBV18 and TRBJ1-5; D is possibly TRBD1 (5 bases). This CDR3 contains 15 residues. V lost 4 bases to trimming and J lost 4 bases, with 14 bases between them. Germline values: CDR1 KGHSH, CDR2 LQKENI. CDR3 residues: CASSLSGTLNQPQHF. The CDR3 coding sequence is TGTGCCAGCTCACTCTCCGGGACTCTAAATCAGCCCCAGCATTTT.

The genes are TRBV27 and TRBJ1-5; D unresolved. Germline CDR1 is MNHEY and CDR2 is SMNVEV (reference sequence). V gave up 6 bases and J gave up 3 bases, with 6 bases separating them. The CDR3 totals 12 residues. DNA for the CDR3: TGTGCCAGCAGCGGGTTCAATCAGCCCCAGCATTTT. Translating it yields CASSGFNQPQHF.

This chain connects TRBV20-1 to TRBJ1-1; D gene ambiguous. Per the germline V gene, CDR1 is DFQATT and CDR2 is SNEGSKA (reference sequence). V shed 6 bases and J shed 2 bases, with 4 bases lying between them. CDR3 size: 10 residues. CDR3 DNA sequence: TGCAGTGCGTTCAACACTGAAGCTTTCTTT. Translated: CSAFNTEAFF.

V and J are TRBV5-1 and TRBJ1-3; D gene unclear. Germline loops: CDR1 SGHRS, CDR2 YFSETQ. The V and J ends lost 0 bases and 2 bases respectively, with 12 bases between them. This CDR3 is built from 16 residues. This CDR3 reads CASSLEAGSAGNTIYF. The CDR3 nucleotides read TGCGCCAGCAGCTTGGAGGCAGGTTCTGCTGGAAACACCATATATTTT.

The chain uses TRBV7-8 and TRBJ1-6; 7 bases are shared with TRBD1. From germline, CDR1 is SGHVS and CDR2 FQNEAQ. The V and J ends lost 5 bases and 8 bases, in that order; junction bases with no gene match: 9. The CDR3 has 15 amino acids. CDR3 sequence reads: CASSRPIDRDSPLHF. In DNA form, the CDR3 reads TGTGCCAGCAGCCGGCCTATCGACAGGGATTCACCCCTCCACTTT.

V gene TRBV19 combines with J gene TRBJ1-5; unclear D gene. CDR1 and CDR2 from the germline V gene are LNHDA and SQIVND (reference sequence). There are 14 residues in the CDR3. V dropped 3 bases and J dropped 0 bases, with 6 bases sitting between them. The CDR3 region is CASSILGSNQPQHF. The CDR3 DNA reads as TGTGCCAGTAGTATCTTGGGTAGCAATCAGCCCCAGCATTTT.

The V and J genes are TRBV27 and TRBJ1-5, with TRBD1 matching over 7 bases. This CDR3 is 15 amino acids long. Germline V CDR1 and CDR2: MNHEY, SMNVEV (reference sequence). V dropped 6 bases and J dropped 0; count of bases not matched to a gene: 5. Here the CDR3 reads CASRAGTVSNQPQHF. For the CDR3, the DNA is TGTGCCAGCAGAGCCGGGACAGTTAGCAATCAGCCCCAGCATTTT.

This clone was observed a handful of times. The CDR3 nucleotides are TGTGCCAGCCGAAGGGACAGCACCTATGGCTACACCTTC. It translates to CASRRDSTYGYTF. The chain joins TRBV6-6 to TRBJ1-2, with TRBD1 matching 7 bases. CDR3 length equals 13 residues. The germline CDR1 and CDR2 sequences are MNHNY and SVGAGI (reference sequence). The V segment lost 8 bases and the J segment 4 bases; nucleotides outside the gene matches: 7.

This chain uses TRBV5-1 with TRBJ1-2; the match to TRBD1 covers 10 bases. This CDR3 has 14 amino acids. Germline trimming cut 2 bases from V and 6 bases from J; bases unmatched to any gene: 4. Germline V lookup: CDR1 SGHRS, CDR2 YFSETQ. The CDR3 coding sequence is TGCGCCAGCAGCTTTCGGACAGGGGGTGATGGCTACACCTTC. This gives the protein CASSFRTGGDGYTF.